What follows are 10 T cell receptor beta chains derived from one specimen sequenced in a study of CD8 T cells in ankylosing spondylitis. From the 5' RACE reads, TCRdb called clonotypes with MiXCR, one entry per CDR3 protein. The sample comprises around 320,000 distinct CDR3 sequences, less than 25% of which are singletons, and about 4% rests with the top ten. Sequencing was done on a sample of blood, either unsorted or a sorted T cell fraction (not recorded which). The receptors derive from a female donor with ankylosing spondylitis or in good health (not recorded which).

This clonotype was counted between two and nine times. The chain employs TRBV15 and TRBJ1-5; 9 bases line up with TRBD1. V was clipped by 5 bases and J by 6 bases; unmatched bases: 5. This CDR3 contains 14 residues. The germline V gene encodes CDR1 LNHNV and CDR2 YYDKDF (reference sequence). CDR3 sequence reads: CATSPDRGVQPQHF. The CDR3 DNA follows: TGTGCCACCAGCCCGGACAGGGGAGTTCAGCCCCAGCATTTT.

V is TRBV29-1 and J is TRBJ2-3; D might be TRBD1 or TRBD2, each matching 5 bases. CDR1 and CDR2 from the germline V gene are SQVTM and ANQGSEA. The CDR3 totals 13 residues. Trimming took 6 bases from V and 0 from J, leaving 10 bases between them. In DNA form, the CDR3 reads TGCAGCGTACCTTGGGACAGCACAGATACGCAGTATTTT. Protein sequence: CSVPWDSTDTQYF.

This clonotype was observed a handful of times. CDR3 in amino acids: CASSPRRNQPQHF. The CDR3 region has the DNA TGTGCCAGCAGCCCTCGGAGGAATCAGCCCCAGCATTTT. V is TRBV6-1 and J is TRBJ1-5; no firm D call. The CDR3 contains 13 residues. The V and J ends lost 6 bases and 4 bases respectively, with 10 bases between them. Germline V gene lookup returns CDR1 MNHNS and CDR2 SASEGT.

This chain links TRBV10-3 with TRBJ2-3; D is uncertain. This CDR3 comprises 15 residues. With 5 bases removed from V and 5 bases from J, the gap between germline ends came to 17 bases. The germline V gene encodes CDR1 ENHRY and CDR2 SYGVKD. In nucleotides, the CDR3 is TGTGCCATCAGTAGATTCTCCCAAAAGGAAGATACGCAGTATTTT. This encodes CAISRFSQKEDTQYF.

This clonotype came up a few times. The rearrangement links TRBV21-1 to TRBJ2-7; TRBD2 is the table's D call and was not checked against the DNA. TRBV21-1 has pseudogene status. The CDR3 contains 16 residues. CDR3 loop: CASSKGSSASSYEQYF. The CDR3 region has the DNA TGTGCCAGCAGCAAAGGGAGTAGCGCGAGCTCCTACGAGCAGTACTTC.

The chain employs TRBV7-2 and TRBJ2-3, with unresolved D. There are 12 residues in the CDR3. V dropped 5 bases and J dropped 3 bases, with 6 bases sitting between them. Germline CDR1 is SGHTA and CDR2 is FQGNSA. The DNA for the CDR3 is TGTGCCAGCAGCCTTTGGACAGATACGCAGTATTTT. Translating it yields CASSLWTDTQYF.

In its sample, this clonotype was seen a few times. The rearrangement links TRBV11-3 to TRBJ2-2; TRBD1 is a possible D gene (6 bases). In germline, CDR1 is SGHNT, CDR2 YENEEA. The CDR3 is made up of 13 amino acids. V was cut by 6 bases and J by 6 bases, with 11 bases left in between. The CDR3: CASSRQVAGELFF. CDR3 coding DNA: TGTGCCAGCAGTCGACAGGTGGCCGGGGAGCTGTTTTTT.

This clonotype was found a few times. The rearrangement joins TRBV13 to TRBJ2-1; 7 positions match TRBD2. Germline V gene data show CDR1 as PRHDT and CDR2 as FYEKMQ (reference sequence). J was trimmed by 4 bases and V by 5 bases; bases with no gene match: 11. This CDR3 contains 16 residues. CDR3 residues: CASSNNQLAQYNEQFF. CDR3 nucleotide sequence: TGTGCCAGCAGCAACAACCAACTAGCGCAATACAATGAGCAGTTCTTC.

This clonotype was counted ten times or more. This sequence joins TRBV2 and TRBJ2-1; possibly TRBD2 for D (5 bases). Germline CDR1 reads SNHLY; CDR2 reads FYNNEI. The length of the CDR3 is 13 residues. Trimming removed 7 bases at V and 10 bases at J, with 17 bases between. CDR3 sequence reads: CASMKPFSDEQFF. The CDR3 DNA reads TGTGCCAGCATGAAACCTTTTAGCGACGAGCAGTTCTTC.

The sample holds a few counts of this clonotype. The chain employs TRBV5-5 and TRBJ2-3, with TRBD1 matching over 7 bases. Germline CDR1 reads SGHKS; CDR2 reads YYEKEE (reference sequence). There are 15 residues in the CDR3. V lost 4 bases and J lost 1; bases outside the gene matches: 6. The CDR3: CASSITGVGTDTQYF. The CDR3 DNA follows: TGTGCCAGCAGCATAACAGGGGTCGGCACAGATACGCAGTATTTT.